These 16 T cell receptor beta chains came from one sample sequenced in a study of beta chain features in type 1 diabetes. Study-wide findings and caveats: Researchers report that Type 1 diabetes patients had moderately but significantly shorter TCRB CDR3s across all four CD4+ subsets.

Since all of the isolated RNA was reverse transcribed, expressed TCRB transcripts were what got sequenced. Assay: immunoSEQ multiplex PCR; the TCRdb copy retains only in-frame clones and omits some. The sample includes 130,000 or so clones, about a sixth of them seen just once. Their antigens remain unidentified. Source material: central memory CD4+ T cells from blood. These receptors were taken from a young man with type 1 diabetes.

This clone has just a few counts. The CDR3 sequence: CSVPGTANTEAFF. The CDR3 nucleotides are TGCAGCGTTCCCGGGACGGCGAACACTGAAGCTTTCTTT. The chain combines TRBV29-1 with TRBJ1-1, with D perhaps matching TRBD1 (5 bases). The CDR3 consists of 13 residues. The germline CDR1 and CDR2 sequences are SQVTM and ANQGSEA. V was cut by 5 bases and J by 1 base, with 11 bases left in between.

This chain joins TRBV11-3 and TRBJ1-2; 7 bases fit TRBD1. J lost 0 bases, V lost 5 bases, and 3 bases had no gene match. This CDR3 is built from 14 residues. CDR1 is SGHNT and CDR2 is YENEEA in the germline V gene. CDR3: CASSPGTANYGYTF. In DNA form, the CDR3 reads TGTGCCAGCAGCCCCGGGACAGCTAACTATGGCTACACCTTC.

This clone was picked up a small number of times. The V and J genes are TRBV4-2 and TRBJ1-6; D is unclear. V was shortened by 0 bases and J by 12 bases, with 9 bases between the two germline ends. The germline gives CDR1 LGHNA, CDR2 YNFKEQ. The CDR3 is 13 amino acids. As DNA, the CDR3 is TGTGCCAGCAGCCAAGAGAGAGGATTACCCCTCCACTTT. Its protein product is CASSQERGLPLHF.

This clone was counted between two and nine times. This chain connects TRBV7-2 to TRBJ1-6; the D is unclear. Germline-derived CDR1 and CDR2 are SGHTA and FQGNSA. This CDR3 comprises 14 residues. V was pared by 6 bases and J by 3 bases, with 9 bases between. The CDR3 DNA follows: TGTGCCAGCAGACAGAGAAACTATAATTCACCCCTCCACTTT. Translated: CASRQRNYNSPLHF. The full variable domain, its missing parts supplied by reference TRBV7-2 and TRBJ1-6, is GAGVSQSPSNKVTEKGKDVELRCDPISGHTALYWYRQSLGQGLEFLIYFQGNSAPDKSGLPSDRFSAERTGGSVSTLTIQRTQQEDSAVYLCASRQRNYNSPLHFGNGTRLTVT.

This clone was found a few times. V usage is TRBV7-2 and J usage is TRBJ1-2, with D perhaps TRBD1 (5 bases). The germline CDR1 and CDR2 sequences are SGHTA and FQGNSA. The CDR3 has 14 residues. V lost 4 bases and J lost 7, with 16 bases in between. CDR3 sequence: CASSSGAPGVGYTF. CDR3 DNA sequence: TGTGCCAGCAGCTCAGGAGCCCCGGGGGTTGGCTACACCTTC.

This clone was seen many times. The chain couples TRBV6-6 to TRBJ1-3; no clear D. Trimming left V 7 bases short and J 0 bases short, with 10 bases between. The CDR3 extends over 14 amino acids. Looked up from germline, CDR1 is MNHNY and CDR2 is SVGAGI (reference sequence). The CDR3 sequence: CASKESHSGNTIYF. CDR3 coding DNA: TGTGCCAGCAAAGAGAGCCACTCTGGAAACACCATATATTTT.

This clone was observed a handful of times. The rearrangement uses TRBV20-1 and TRBJ2-1; tentatively, D is TRBD2 (6 bases). The CDR3 is 11 residues long. Germline loops: CDR1 DFQATT, CDR2 SNEGSKA (reference sequence). V lost 3 bases, J lost 9 bases, and 9 bases lay in between. The CDR3 DNA sequence: TGCAGTGCTAGGCCCGGGGGTGAGCAGTTCTTC. This translates into CSARPGGEQFF.

This clone was detected only a few times. The chain couples TRBV30 to TRBJ2-2; TRBD1 aligns across 9 bases. Per germline, CDR1 GTSNPN and CDR2 SVGIG (reference sequence). Losses at the gene ends were 0 bases for V and 5 bases for J; bases not matched to a gene: 4. CDR3 length: 15 residues. The CDR3 here is CAWSVGQGMTGELFF. CDR3 DNA sequence: TGTGCCTGGAGTGTCGGACAGGGGATGACCGGGGAGCTGTTTTTT. The variable domain in full, completed from reference TRBV30 and TRBJ2-2, reads SQTIHQWPATLVQPVGSPLSLECTVEGTSNPNLYWYRQAAGRGLQLLFYSVGIGQISSEVPQNLSASRPQDRQFILSSKKLLLSDSGFYLCAWSVGQGMTGELFFGEGSRLTVL.

The chain recombines TRBV29-1 with TRBJ2-5; D possibly corresponds to TRBD1 (5 bases). The CDR3 contains 14 residues. The germline V gene has CDR1 SQVTM and CDR2 ANQGSEA. The V end was cut by 6 bases, the J end by 4 bases, with 18 bases between. The CDR3 loop is CSVTQGSYLETQYF. The CDR3 nucleotides are TGCAGCGTGACCCAGGGCTCCTATTTAGAGACCCAGTACTTC.

The chain is built from TRBV11-2 and TRBJ2-7; the D gene is possibly TRBD1 (6 bases). V shed 5 bases and J shed 4 bases, with 15 bases lying between them. The germline gives CDR1 SGHAT, CDR2 FQNNGV. The CDR3 is made up of 14 amino acids. CDR3 in amino acids: CASSVQGLGYEQYF. The CDR3 nucleotides read TGTGCCAGCAGCGTACAGGGTTTGGGGTACGAGCAGTACTTC.

This clone was counted only a few times. The chain combines TRBV18 with TRBJ1-4; D is ambiguous. Germline loops: CDR1 KGHSH, CDR2 LQKENI. V shed 3 bases and J shed 8 bases, with 10 bases lying between them. CDR3 size: 13 residues. DNA for the CDR3: TGTGCCAGCTCACCCGAGCCCGGGGAAAAACTGTTTTTT. This translates into CASSPEPGEKLFF.

The V call is TRBV7-9, the J call TRBJ1-2; D gene unclear. The germline V gene has CDR1 SEHNR and CDR2 FQNEAQ (reference sequence). CDR3 size: 11 residues. The CDR3 bases are TGTGGAACCGAGGTCGGCTATGGCTACACCTTC. The encoded protein is CGTEVGYGYTF.

In this sample, this clone turned up a few times. The chain uses TRBV19 and TRBJ2-5; D not certain. Trimming removed 4 bases from V and 1 base from J, with 7 bases in between. Germline V gives CDR1 LNHDA, CDR2 SQIVND (reference sequence). This CDR3 is built from 13 residues. CDR3 sequence reads: CASSRALQETQYF. The CDR3 bases are TGTGCCAGTAGTAGGGCACTCCAAGAGACCCAGTACTTC.

This clone was observed a few times. The chain combines TRBV25-1 with TRBJ2-3; D may match TRBD1 or TRBD2 (5 bases each). CDR1 and CDR2 from the germline V gene are MGHDK and SYGVNS. CDR3 size: 17 residues. Trimming removed 1 base from V and 1 base from J, with 15 bases in between. The CDR3 bases are TGTGCCAGCAGTGAATCCCGAGGGGTTTATGGCACAGATACGCAGTATTTT. Its translation is CASSESRGVYGTDTQYF. The complete variable domain, with remaining parts taken from reference TRBV25-1 and TRBJ2-3, reads EADIYQTPRYLVIGTGKKITLECSQTMGHDKMYWYQQDPGMELHLIHYSYGVNSTEKGDLSSESTVSRIRTEHFPLTLESARPSHTSQYLCASSESRGVYGTDTQYFGPGTRLTVL.

As to this clone: An end of the junction differs from the germline gene, which may be a read error. The rearrangement links TRBV11-2 to TRBJ2-1; no definite D call. Per germline, CDR1 SGHAT and CDR2 FQNNGV. There are 15 residues in the CDR3. CDR3 sequence (DNA): TGTGCCAGCAGCCTAGACTTAAGCTCCTACAATGAGCAGTTCTTC. Its protein product is CASSLDLSSYNEQFF.

The chain carries TRBV10-3 and TRBJ2-7; D uncertain. The CDR3 loop spans 14 amino acids. The V end lost 2 bases, the J end lost 0 bases, and 8 bases lay between the germline ends. Germline CDR1 ENHRY, CDR2 SYGVKD. CDR3 amino acids: CAISERELSYEQYF. The CDR3 region has the DNA TGTGCCATCAGTGAGAGAGAGCTCTCCTACGAGCAGTACTTC.